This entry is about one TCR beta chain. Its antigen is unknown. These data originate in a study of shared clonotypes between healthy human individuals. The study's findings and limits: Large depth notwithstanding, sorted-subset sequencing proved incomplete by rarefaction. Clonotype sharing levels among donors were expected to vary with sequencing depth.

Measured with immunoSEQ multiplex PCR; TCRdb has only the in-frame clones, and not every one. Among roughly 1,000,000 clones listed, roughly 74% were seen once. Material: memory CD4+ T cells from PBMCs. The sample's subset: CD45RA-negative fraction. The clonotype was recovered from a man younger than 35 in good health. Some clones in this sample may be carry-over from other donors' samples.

The CDR3 DNA follows: TGTGCCAGCAGTTTATATTCGGGACAGCGGAACTATGGCTACACCTTC. Amino acids: CASSLYSGQRNYGYTF. The rearrangement uses TRBV27 and TRBJ1-2, with 7 bases identical to TRBD1. The J segment lost 2 bases and the V segment lost 1 base, leaving 7 bases of the junction unmatched. CDR3 length equals 16 residues. Germline CDR1 MNHEY, CDR2 SMNVEV (reference sequence).